Below, 20 T cell receptor beta chains from the same sample are listed, as sequenced in a study of identical twins. MiXCR, run by TCRdb on the 5' RACE reads, gives a single entry per CDR3 protein. Of about 810,000 distinct CDR3 sequences listed, 9% to 15% were seen once; the top ten hold roughly 1.6%. In addition, the sample was reused for a study of yellow fever vaccine responses in identical twins.

Sequencing input: PBMCs. The receptors shown here come from a woman in her late teens or twenties in good health.

This clonotype has just a few counts. The V and J genes are TRBV24-1 and TRBJ2-5, with D perhaps TRBD1 (6 bases). The germline V gene encodes CDR1 KGHDR and CDR2 SFDVKD. Trimming shortened V by 3 bases and J by 3 bases, and 10 bases separated the two germline ends. The CDR3 length is 14 residues. The DNA of the CDR3 is TGTGCCACCAGTGATCCAGGACAGAAAGAGACCCAGTACTTC. This sequence encodes CATSDPGQKETQYF.

The chain joins TRBV24-1 to TRBJ2-1; D possibly corresponds to TRBD1 (6 bases). The V end was cut by 2 bases, the J end by 3 bases, with 13 bases between. The CDR3 extends over 16 amino acids. The germline gives CDR1 KGHDR, CDR2 SFDVKD. DNA for the CDR3: TGTGCCACCAGTGATTCCACAGGGAAGAACTACAATGAGCAGTTCTTC. This encodes CATSDSTGKNYNEQFF.

There are a few counts of this clonotype. The chain uses TRBV6-2 or TRBV6-3 and TRBJ2-7, with 10 bases that match TRBD1. Looked up from germline, CDR1 is MNHEY and CDR2 is SVGEGT. V was pared by 7 bases and J by 2 bases, with 8 bases of the junction left unmatched. This CDR3 is 15 amino acids long. The CDR3 sequence: CASTRGTGATYEQYF. In DNA, the CDR3 is TGTGCCAGCACCCGAGGGACAGGGGCTACCTACGAGCAGTACTTC.

This clonotype has a handful of counts. In DNA form, the CDR3 reads TGCAGTGCTACCGGACAGGGGGATTTGCGAGAGACCCAGTACTTC. Translating gives CSATGQGDLRETQYF. V gene TRBV20-1 combines with J gene TRBJ2-5; 10 nucleotides line up with TRBD1. This CDR3 spans 15 amino acids. With 4 bases clipped from V and 4 bases from J, the junction kept 9 bases outside the gene matches. The germline V gene encodes CDR1 DFQATT and CDR2 SNEGSKA (reference sequence).

This clonotype was detected ten times or more. The chain joins TRBV5-1 to TRBJ2-3; TRBD2 matches at 9 bases. The germline V gene has CDR1 SGHRS and CDR2 YFSETQ. This CDR3 has 14 amino acids. Trimming took 4 bases from V and 4 from J; bases not matched to a gene: 4. The CDR3 sequence is CASSAGLAPDTQYF. CDR3 bases: TGCGCCAGCAGCGCGGGACTAGCTCCAGATACGCAGTATTTT.

In this sample, this clonotype turned up a few times. The chain employs TRBV28 and TRBJ2-7; maybe TRBD1 (6 bases). The germline V gene has CDR1 MDHEN and CDR2 SYDVKM. The V and J ends lost 4 bases and 6 bases respectively, with 10 bases between them. This CDR3 has 12 residues. CDR3 bases: TGTGCCAGCAGTTCCTCAGGGGCCGAGCAGTACTTC. Protein: CASSSSGAEQYF.

Of note for this clonotype: A junction end diverges from the germline sequence, so it may reflect a read error. V usage is TRBV5-1 and J usage is TRBJ2-3, with D unclear. CDR3 length equals 14 residues. Germline V lookup: CDR1 SGHRS, CDR2 YFSETQ. The CDR3 region has the DNA TGCGCCAGCTGCTTAACCGGCTACACAGATACGCAGTATTTT. Amino acids: CASCLTGYTDTQYF.

The chain uses TRBV7-8 and TRBJ1-1; tentative D call: TRBD1 (5 bases). The V end lost 4 bases, the J end lost 2 bases, and 11 bases lay between the germline ends. CDR3 length: 14 amino acids. Germline CDR1 reads SGHVS; CDR2 reads FQNEAQ. The CDR3 region is CASSSYQGNTEAFF. The CDR3 bases are TGTGCCAGCAGCTCCTACCAGGGTAACACTGAAGCTTTCTTT.

This rearrangement joins TRBV25-1 to TRBJ2-5; D is perhaps TRBD2 (5 bases). The V gene's germline CDR1 is MGHDK and CDR2 SYGVNS. The CDR3 is made up of 15 amino acids. V dropped 2 bases and J dropped 2 bases, with 12 bases sitting between them. The CDR3, as DNA: TGTGCCAGCAGTGAAAGGAGGCAGGCGCAAGAGACCCAGTACTTC. It is translated as CASSERRQAQETQYF.

This clonotype was found a few times. The chain combines TRBV7-9 with TRBJ2-5; the D gene could be TRBD1 or TRBD2 (5 bases each). V was shortened by 5 bases and J by 2 bases, with 12 bases between the two germline ends. Germline V gene data show CDR1 as SEHNR and CDR2 as FQNEAQ (reference sequence). The CDR3 consists of 14 residues. DNA of the CDR3: TGTGCCAGCAGCAACCGGGACGTACAAGAGACCCAGTACTTC. It translates to CASSNRDVQETQYF.

The chain couples TRBV15 to TRBJ2-5; 8 positions match TRBD1. V trimming: 3 bases; J trimming: 5 bases; junction bases outside the gene matches: 5. Germline V gives CDR1 LNHNV, CDR2 YYDKDF (reference sequence). CDR3 length: 14 amino acids. CDR3 loop: CATSRGQARETQYF. CDR3 coding DNA: TGTGCCACCAGCAGGGGACAGGCAAGGGAGACCCAGTACTTC.

The rearrangement joins TRBV5-4 to TRBJ2-5; maybe TRBD2 (5 bases). Germline CDR1 SGHNT, CDR2 YYREEE (reference sequence). CDR3 size: 13 residues. Trimming cost V 1 base and J 5 bases, with 9 bases left between them. The DNA of the CDR3 is TGTGCCAGCAGCTTGTGGGAGCGGGAGACCCAGTACTTC. Translation gives CASSLWERETQYF.

The gene calls are TRBV20-1 and TRBJ2-5, with unresolved D. The V and J ends lost 4 bases and 7 bases respectively, with 7 bases between them. Germline loops: CDR1 DFQATT, CDR2 SNEGSKA (reference sequence). This CDR3 comprises 10 residues. The CDR3 is CSAMKRTQYF. The CDR3 DNA sequence: TGCAGTGCTATGAAACGGACCCAGTACTTC.

The chain employs TRBV6-1 and TRBJ2-1; D unresolved. CDR1 MNHNS and CDR2 SASEGT come from the germline V gene. The CDR3 covers 15 residues. V was shortened by 6 bases and J by 8 bases, with 20 bases between the two germline ends. CDR3 in amino acids: CASSQGRTSGDEQFF. The CDR3 DNA is TGTGCCAGCAGCCAAGGACGGACCTCTGGGGATGAGCAGTTCTTC.

The chain couples TRBV9 to TRBJ2-5; perhaps D is TRBD1 or TRBD2 (5 bases each). Looked up from germline, CDR1 is SGDLS and CDR2 is YYNGEE. The CDR3 is made up of 17 amino acids. V lost 0 bases, J lost 2 bases, and 17 bases lay in between. CDR3 nucleotide sequence: TGTGCCAGCAGCGTAGGTTGGTGGGGGTTTCGACAAGAGACCCAGTACTTC. Encoded protein: CASSVGWWGFRQETQYF.

Ten or more counts support this clonotype. The chain employs TRBV27 and TRBJ2-1; 7 nucleotides line up with TRBD2. The trim removed 1 base at V and 11 bases at J, leaving 2 bases unmatched. Germline lookup yields CDR1 MNHEY and CDR2 SMNVEV (reference sequence). The CDR3 length is 12 residues. The CDR3 spells CASSLLGGKQFF. CDR3 coding DNA: TGTGCCAGCAGTTTATTGGGGGGGAAGCAGTTCTTC.

This clonotype has more than one count but fewer than ten. The chain is built from TRBV7-9 and TRBJ2-7, with D possibly being TRBD2 (5 bases). Per the germline V gene, CDR1 is SEHNR and CDR2 is FQNEAQ (reference sequence). V shed 2 bases and J shed 2 bases, with 10 bases lying between them. This CDR3 is 14 amino acids long. The CDR3 nucleotides read TGTGCCAGCAGCTTAATGGGAGAGACCTACGAGCAGTACTTC. It specifies CASSLMGETYEQYF. Using reference TRBV7-9 and TRBJ2-7 for the parts outside the CDR3, the full variable domain is DTGVSQNPRHKITKRGQNVTFRCDPISEHNRLYWYRQTLGQGPEFLTYFQNEAQLEKSRLLSDRFSAERPKGSFSTLEIQRTEQGDSAMYLCASSLMGETYEQYFGPGTRLTVT.

This clonotype occurred a few times. This chain uses TRBV11-2 with TRBJ2-1; D might be TRBD1 (6 bases). This CDR3 spans 12 amino acids. The V end was cut by 5 bases, the J end by 7 bases, with 9 bases between. Germline CDR1 SGHAT, CDR2 FQNNGV. The CDR3: CASSTQGNEQFF. CDR3 DNA sequence: TGTGCCAGCAGCACGCAGGGGAATGAGCAGTTCTTC.

This clonotype was seen a single time. A much larger clone differs from this one at a single base, so this may be a read error. This sequence joins TRBV3-1 and TRBJ2-4; the D is unclear. Germline CDR1 and CDR2: LGHDT and YNNKEL (reference sequence). This CDR3 region has 13 residues. In nucleotides, the CDR3 is TGTTCCAGCAGCCAAGATCCGCGAAACATTCAGTACTTC. Amino acid sequence: CSSSQDPRNIQYF.

Details on this clonotype: One end of the junction varies from germline; a read error may be responsible. The chain links TRBV3-1 to TRBJ2-7; 10 nucleotides line up with TRBD2. The V gene's germline CDR1 is LGHDT and CDR2 YNNKEL (reference sequence). This CDR3 is 16 amino acids long. CDR3 in DNA: TGTGCCAGGAGCCAAGATCCTAGCGGGAGAGGATACGAGCAGTACTTC. Encoded protein: CARSQDPSGRGYEQYF.